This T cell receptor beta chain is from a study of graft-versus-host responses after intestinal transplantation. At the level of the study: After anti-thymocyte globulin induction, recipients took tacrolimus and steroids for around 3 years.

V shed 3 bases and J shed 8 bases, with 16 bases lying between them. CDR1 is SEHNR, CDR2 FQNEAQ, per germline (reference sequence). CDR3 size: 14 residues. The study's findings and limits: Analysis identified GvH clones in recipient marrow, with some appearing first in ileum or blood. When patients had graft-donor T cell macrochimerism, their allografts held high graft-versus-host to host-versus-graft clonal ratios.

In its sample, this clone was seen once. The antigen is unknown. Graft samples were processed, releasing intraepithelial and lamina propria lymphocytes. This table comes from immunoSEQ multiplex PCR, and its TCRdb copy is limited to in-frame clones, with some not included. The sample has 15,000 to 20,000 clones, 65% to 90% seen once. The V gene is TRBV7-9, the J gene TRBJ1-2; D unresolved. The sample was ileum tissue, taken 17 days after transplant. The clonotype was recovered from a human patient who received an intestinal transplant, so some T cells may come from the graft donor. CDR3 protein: CASSLSSTMVGYTF. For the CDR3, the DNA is TGTGCCAGCAGCTTGTCTTCAACTATGGTCGGCTACACCTTC.